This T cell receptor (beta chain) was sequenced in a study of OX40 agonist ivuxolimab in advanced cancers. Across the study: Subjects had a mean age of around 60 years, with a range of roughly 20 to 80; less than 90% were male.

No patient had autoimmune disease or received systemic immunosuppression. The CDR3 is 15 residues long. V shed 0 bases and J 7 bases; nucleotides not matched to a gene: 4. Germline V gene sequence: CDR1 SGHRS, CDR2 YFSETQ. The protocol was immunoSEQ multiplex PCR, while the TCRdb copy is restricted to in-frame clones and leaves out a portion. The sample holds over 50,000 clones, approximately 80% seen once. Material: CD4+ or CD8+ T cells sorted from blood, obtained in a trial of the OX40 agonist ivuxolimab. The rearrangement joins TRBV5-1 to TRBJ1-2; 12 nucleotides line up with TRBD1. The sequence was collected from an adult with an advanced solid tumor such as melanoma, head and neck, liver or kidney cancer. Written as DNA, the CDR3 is TGCGCCAGCAGCTTGGAGGGGACAGGGGGCCCTGGCTACACCTTC. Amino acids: CASSLEGTGGPGYTF.